The clone carrying this T cell receptor beta chain showed up just once. The antigen is not known. Libraries were prepared by immunoSEQ multiplex PCR; TCRdb keeps only in-frame clonotypes and omits some of them. This sample yields around 120,000 clones, of which roughly 91% are seen a single time; about 5% belongs to the top ten. The data derive from a study of T cell responses to AZD1222 COVID-19 vaccine. Findings and caveats of the study: No day 14 peak samples; only post-peak repertoires were characterized.

Trimming cost V 3 bases and J 8 bases, with 18 bases left between them. The germline V gene has CDR1 SGHDT and CDR2 YYEEEE. The CDR3 length is 15 residues. The receptor's source is an adult who received the AZD1222 COVID-19 vaccine. Sequencing was performed on peripheral blood, taken 28 days after the second AZD1222 dose. The chain has TRBV5-6 and TRBJ1-3; no clear D gene. The CDR3 region has the DNA TGTGCCAGCAGCTCCCCCCTGGAAGGGTCGTACACCATATATTTT. Amino acid sequence: CASSSPLEGSYTIYF.